This TCR beta chain emerged from a study of cytomegalovirus exposure and HLA in healthy donors. The study's findings and limits: Apparent HLA restriction characterized most CMV-associated TCR beta chains in a later analysis. Later analysis placed DRB1 highest and HLA-C lowest in TCR association rates, which differed by HLA locus. Later on, a genetic analysis was performed. It linked a missense variant in DCLRE1C with V- and J-gene trimming of TCR beta.

Points on this clone: Its matching antigen is unknown.

Regarding donors, all were healthy bone marrow donors. In the PCR, 60 Vbeta and 13 Jbeta primers were used. The table came from immunoSEQ multiplex PCR; TCRdb's copy has only in-frame clones and leaves some out. The data hold fewer than 200,000 clones, with roughly two thirds observed a single time. The sample consisted of PBMCs. This clonotype originated in a woman aged 25-40 years in good health and CMV-seronegative.

CDR3 sequence reads: CASHLTSDSTDTQYF. The CDR3 DNA sequence: TGTGCCAGCCACCTGACTAGCGATAGCACAGATACGCAGTATTTT. The V and J genes are TRBV2 and TRBJ2-3; TRBD2 aligns across 8 bases. This CDR3 region has 15 residues. CDR1 is SNHLY, CDR2 FYNNEI, per germline. The V gene end was trimmed by 8 bases and the J gene end by 0 bases; junction bases not matched to a gene: 7.